This record looks at one T cell receptor (beta chain) sequence and its context. The CDR3 has 16 amino acids. Trimming left V 8 bases short and J 2 bases short, with 21 bases between. Using a J-beta primer mix together with a sample-barcoded 5' primer, a second PCR was run for about 6 to 11 cycles. TCRdb recomputed calls from the 5' RACE reads with MiXCR, one row per CDR3 protein. The sample lists around 990,000 distinct CDR3 sequences; under 30% were seen once. The entry originates in a study of blood T cells in healthy people across ages. Isolation per sample recovered at least 7 million PBMCs. These data also featured in a second study, about T cells of mothers and their children.

The gene calls are TRBV12-3 or TRBV12-4 and TRBJ2-5; D is perhaps TRBD1 (5 bases). The sequence was collected from a girl aged 2 to 10 in good health. Specimen: blood. CDR3 nucleotide sequence: TGTGCCAGCTCCCCCCTGCCCCCCAGGGTGCAAGAGACCCAGTACTTC. This translates into CASSPLPPRVQETQYF.